The sequence of this T cell receptor beta chain was determined in a study of blood T cell repertoires in COVID-19. The wider study: Some COVID-19 samples were acute and others convalescent; all came from the United States, Italy and Spain. Nucleic acid was either cDNA or gDNA, and it came from T cells, B-cell-depleted T cells, or PBMCs.

Authors' methods: Counts of nucleated cells, estimated from reference gene primer amplification, were obtained. This table comes from immunoSEQ multiplex PCR, and its TCRdb copy is limited to in-frame clones, with some not included. D and trimming were read from the DNA, whereas the V and J calls and clone size are those reported in that table. Of some 150,000 clones listed, roughly 87% are singletons. J was trimmed by 5 bases and V by 1 base; bases with no gene match: 8. Germline-derived CDR1 and CDR2 are MNHEY and SMNVEV (reference sequence). The CDR3 has 16 amino acids. This chain uses TRBV27 with TRBJ2-5, with 9 bases that match TRBD2. The sample consisted of peripheral blood. This TCR was sampled from a woman between 45 and 60 years old with acute or convalescent COVID-19. The CDR3 reads CASSLLAGGPGETQYF. As DNA, the CDR3 is TGTGCCAGCAGTTTATTGGCGGGAGGGCCAGGGGAGACCCAGTACTTC.